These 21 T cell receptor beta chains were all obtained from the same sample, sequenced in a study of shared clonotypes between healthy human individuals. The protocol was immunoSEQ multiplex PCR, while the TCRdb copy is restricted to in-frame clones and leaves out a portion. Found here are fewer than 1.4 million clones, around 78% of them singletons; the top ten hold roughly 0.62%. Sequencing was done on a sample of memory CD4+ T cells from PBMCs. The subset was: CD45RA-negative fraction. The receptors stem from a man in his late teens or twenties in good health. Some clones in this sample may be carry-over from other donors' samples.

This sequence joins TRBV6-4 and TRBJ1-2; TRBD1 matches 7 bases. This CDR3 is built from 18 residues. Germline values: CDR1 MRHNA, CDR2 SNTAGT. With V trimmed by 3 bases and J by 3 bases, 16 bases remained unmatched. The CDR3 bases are TGTGCCAGCAGTGATCCTCGGCCCCCCGACAGGGCCTACTATGGCTACACCTTC. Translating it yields CASSDPRPPDRAYYGYTF.

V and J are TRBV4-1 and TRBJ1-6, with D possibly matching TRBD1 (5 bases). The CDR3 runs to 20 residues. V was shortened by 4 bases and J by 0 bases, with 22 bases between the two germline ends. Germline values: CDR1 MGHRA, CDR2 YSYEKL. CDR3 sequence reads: CASSPGTWTRGSSYNSPLHF. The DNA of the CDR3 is TGCGCCAGCAGCCCAGGGACTTGGACAAGGGGAAGCTCCTATAATTCACCCCTCCACTTT.

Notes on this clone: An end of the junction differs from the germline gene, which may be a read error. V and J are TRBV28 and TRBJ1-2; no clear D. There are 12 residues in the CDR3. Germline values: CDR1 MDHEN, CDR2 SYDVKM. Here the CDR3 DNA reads TGTGCCGGCAGTTTAACATGGGGTGGCTACACCTTC. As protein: CAGSLTWGGYTF.

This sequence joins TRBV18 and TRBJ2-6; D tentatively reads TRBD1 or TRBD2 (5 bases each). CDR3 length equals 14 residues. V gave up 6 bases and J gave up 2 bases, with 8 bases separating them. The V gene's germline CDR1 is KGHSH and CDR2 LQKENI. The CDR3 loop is CASSGATGANVLTF. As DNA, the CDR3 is TGTGCCAGCTCCGGGGCAACTGGGGCCAACGTCCTGACTTTC.

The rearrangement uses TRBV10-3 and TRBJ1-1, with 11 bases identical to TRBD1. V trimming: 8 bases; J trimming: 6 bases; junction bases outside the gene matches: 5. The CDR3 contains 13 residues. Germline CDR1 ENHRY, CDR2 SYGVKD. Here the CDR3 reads CAIGDRGYAEAFF. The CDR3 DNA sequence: TGTGCCATCGGGGACAGGGGGTATGCTGAAGCTTTCTTT.

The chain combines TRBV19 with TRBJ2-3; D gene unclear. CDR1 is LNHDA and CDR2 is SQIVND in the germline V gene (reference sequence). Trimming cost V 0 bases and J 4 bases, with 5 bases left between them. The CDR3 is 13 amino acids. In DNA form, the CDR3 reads TGTGCCAGTAGTATAGACCCGTCAGATACGCAGTATTTT. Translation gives CASSIDPSDTQYF.

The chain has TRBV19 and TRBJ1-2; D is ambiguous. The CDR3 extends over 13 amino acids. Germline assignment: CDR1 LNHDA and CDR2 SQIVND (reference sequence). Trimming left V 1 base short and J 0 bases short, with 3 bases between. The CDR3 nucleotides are TGTGCCAGTAGTATAGCCCCTAACTATGGCTACACCTTC. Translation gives CASSIAPNYGYTF.

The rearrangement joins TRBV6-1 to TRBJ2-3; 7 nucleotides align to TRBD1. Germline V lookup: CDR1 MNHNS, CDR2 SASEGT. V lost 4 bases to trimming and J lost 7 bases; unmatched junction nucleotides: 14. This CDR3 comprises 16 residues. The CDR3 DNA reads TGTGCCAGCAGTGGAGGCACGGGACAGTTCATTCATACGCAGTATTTT. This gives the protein CASSGGTGQFIHTQYF.

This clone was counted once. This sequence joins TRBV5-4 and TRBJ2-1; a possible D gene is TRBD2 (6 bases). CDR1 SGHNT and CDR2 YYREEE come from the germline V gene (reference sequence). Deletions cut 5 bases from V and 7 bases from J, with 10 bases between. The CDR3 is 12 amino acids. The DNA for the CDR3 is TGTGCCAGCAGATTCCTAGCGAATGAGCAGTTCTTC. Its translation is CASRFLANEQFF.

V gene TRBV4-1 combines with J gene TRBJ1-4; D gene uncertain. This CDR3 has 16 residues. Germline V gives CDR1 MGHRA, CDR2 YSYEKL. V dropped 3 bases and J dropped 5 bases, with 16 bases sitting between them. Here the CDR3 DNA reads TGCGCCAGCAGCCAGGGCATACAATTCGTCAATGAAAAACTGTTTTTT. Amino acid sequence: CASSQGIQFVNEKLFF.

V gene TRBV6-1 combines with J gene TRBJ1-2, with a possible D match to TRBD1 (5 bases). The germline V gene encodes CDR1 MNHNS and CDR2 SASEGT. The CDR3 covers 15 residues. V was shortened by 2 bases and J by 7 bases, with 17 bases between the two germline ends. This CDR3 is CASSETGTGLGGYTF. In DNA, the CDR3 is TGTGCCAGCAGTGAAACAGGCACGGGGTTAGGTGGCTACACCTTC.

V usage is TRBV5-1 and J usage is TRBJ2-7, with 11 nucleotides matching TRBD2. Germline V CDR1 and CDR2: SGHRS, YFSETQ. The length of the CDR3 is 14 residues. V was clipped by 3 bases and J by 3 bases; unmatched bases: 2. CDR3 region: CASSSSGRNYEQYF. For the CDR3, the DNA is TGCGCCAGCAGCTCTAGCGGGAGGAACTACGAGCAGTACTTC.

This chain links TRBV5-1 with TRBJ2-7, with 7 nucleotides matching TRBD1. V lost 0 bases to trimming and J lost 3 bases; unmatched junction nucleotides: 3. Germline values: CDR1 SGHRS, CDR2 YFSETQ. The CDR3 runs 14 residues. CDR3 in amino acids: CASSLGGQFYEQYF. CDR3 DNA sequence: TGCGCCAGCAGCTTGGGGGGACAGTTCTACGAGCAGTACTTC.

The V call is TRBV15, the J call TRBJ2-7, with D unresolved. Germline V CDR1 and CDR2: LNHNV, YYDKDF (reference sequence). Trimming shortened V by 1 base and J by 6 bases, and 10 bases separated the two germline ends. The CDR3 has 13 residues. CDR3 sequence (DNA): TGTGCCACCAGCAGAGGTGTAAACGGCGAGCAGTACTTC. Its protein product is CATSRGVNGEQYF.

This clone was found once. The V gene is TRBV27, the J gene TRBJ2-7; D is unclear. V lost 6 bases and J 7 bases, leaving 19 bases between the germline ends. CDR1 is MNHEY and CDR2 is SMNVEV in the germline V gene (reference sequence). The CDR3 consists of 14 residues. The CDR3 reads CASSPRPALREQYF. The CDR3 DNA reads TGTGCCAGCAGCCCCCGGCCGGCTCTACGGGAGCAGTACTTC.

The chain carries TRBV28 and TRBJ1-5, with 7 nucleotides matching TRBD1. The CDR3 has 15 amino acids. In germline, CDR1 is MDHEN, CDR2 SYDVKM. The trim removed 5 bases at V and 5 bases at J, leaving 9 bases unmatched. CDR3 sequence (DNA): TGTGCCAGCAGTCTCCGGACAGGTGGGGATCAGCCCCAGCATTTT. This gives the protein CASSLRTGGDQPQHF.

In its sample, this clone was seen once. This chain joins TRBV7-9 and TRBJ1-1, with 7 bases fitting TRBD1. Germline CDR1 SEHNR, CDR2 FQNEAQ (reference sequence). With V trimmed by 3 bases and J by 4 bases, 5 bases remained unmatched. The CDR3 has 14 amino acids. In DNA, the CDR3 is TGTGCCAGCAGCTTGGAGGGGGCCGCCACTGAAGCTTTCTTT. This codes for CASSLEGAATEAFF.

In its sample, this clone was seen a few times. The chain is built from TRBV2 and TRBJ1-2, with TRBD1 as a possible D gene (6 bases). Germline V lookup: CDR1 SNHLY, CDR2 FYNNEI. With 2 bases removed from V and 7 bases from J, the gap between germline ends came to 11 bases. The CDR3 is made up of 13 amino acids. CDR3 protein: CASSELQGSGYTF. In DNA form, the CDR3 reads TGTGCCAGCAGTGAATTACAGGGTTCTGGCTACACCTTC.

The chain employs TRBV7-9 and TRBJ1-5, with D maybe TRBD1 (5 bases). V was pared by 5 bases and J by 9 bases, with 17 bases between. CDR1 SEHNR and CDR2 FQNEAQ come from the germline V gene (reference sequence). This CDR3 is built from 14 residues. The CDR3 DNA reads TGTGCCAGCAGCCTAGAGGGAGGGGTGAGGCCCCAGCATTTT. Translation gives CASSLEGGVRPQHF.

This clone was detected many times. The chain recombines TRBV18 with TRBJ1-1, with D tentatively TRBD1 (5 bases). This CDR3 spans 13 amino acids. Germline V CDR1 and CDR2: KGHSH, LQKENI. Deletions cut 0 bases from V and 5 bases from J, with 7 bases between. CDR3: CASSPPHRTEAFF. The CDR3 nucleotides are TGTGCCAGCTCACCACCCCACAGGACTGAAGCTTTCTTT.

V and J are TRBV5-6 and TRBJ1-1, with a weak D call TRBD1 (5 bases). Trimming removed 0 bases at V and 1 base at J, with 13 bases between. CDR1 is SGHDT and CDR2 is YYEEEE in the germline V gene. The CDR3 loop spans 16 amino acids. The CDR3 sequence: CASSLGVSRANTEAFF. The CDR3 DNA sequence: TGTGCCAGCAGCTTGGGTGTGAGCAGGGCGAACACTGAAGCTTTCTTT.